A single sample gave rise to the 25 T cell receptor beta chains below, sequenced in a study of cytomegalovirus exposure and HLA in healthy donors. Assay: immunoSEQ multiplex PCR; the TCRdb copy retains only in-frame clones and omits some. Counted here are under 250,000 clones, over 80% occurring once; the ten biggest clones make up 1% to 1.2%. The specimen sequenced was PBMCs. The source of these receptors is a woman aged 18-29 years in good health and CMV-seronegative.

The rearrangement joins TRBV27 to TRBJ2-3, with D possibly matching TRBD2 (6 bases). V lost 3 bases and J 2 bases, leaving 18 bases between the germline ends. Germline CDR1 is MNHEY and CDR2 is SMNVEV (reference sequence). The length of the CDR3 is 17 residues. CDR3 bases: TGTGCCAGCAGTTTCAAAGGGTGGGGGACTTCCACAGATACGCAGTATTTT. Protein: CASSFKGWGTSTDTQYF.

The rearrangement links TRBV27 to TRBJ1-1; 8 positions match TRBD1. Germline lookup yields CDR1 MNHEY and CDR2 SMNVEV (reference sequence). J was trimmed by 0 bases and V by 7 bases; bases with no gene match: 19. This CDR3 comprises 19 residues. The CDR3 loop is CASNIRNTGGRVLNTEAFF. The CDR3 nucleotides are TGTGCCAGCAACATACGCAATACAGGGGGGAGGGTTTTGAACACTGAAGCTTTCTTT.

The V and J genes are TRBV15 and TRBJ1-1; D is perhaps TRBD1 (6 bases). In germline, CDR1 is LNHNV, CDR2 YYDKDF (reference sequence). This CDR3 contains 14 residues. The V end lost 7 bases, the J end lost 3 bases, and 15 bases lay between the germline ends. The CDR3 here is CATTRGLGDTEAFF. The CDR3 coding sequence is TGTGCCACCACTAGGGGGTTAGGGGACACTGAAGCTTTCTTT.

This clone occurred once. The gene calls are TRBV12-5 and TRBJ2-2, with 7 positions matching TRBD2. Germline CDR1 and CDR2: LGHNT and FRNRAP. V was clipped by 7 bases and J by 10 bases; unmatched bases: 12. The CDR3 contains 14 residues. CDR3 protein: CASALTGGGSELFF. The CDR3 DNA follows: TGTGCTAGTGCCTTAACTGGGGGAGGGTCGGAGCTGTTTTTT.

The V call is TRBV28, the J call TRBJ1-5, with TRBD1 identical over 7 bases. The V segment lost 5 bases and the J segment 4 bases; nucleotides outside the gene matches: 8. Per germline, CDR1 MDHEN and CDR2 SYDVKM. There are 15 residues in the CDR3. This CDR3 is CASSTGQRGNQPQHF. CDR3 nucleotides: TGTGCCAGCAGTACGGGACAGAGGGGTAATCAGCCCCAGCATTTT.

The rearrangement joins TRBV6-1 to TRBJ2-1, with D perhaps TRBD2 (5 bases). The CDR3 length is 15 residues. V was trimmed by 6 bases and J by 3 bases, leaving 15 bases between them. The germline V gene encodes CDR1 MNHNS and CDR2 SASEGT. The CDR3 DNA sequence: TGTGCCAGCAGGCAGACGGGGATCAACTACAATGAGCAGTTCTTC. This gives the protein CASRQTGINYNEQFF.

The J gene is TRBJ2-7, the V gene TRBV6-1, with D unresolved. Germline assignment: CDR1 MNHNS and CDR2 SASEGT. The CDR3 covers 11 residues. V lost 4 bases and J 7 bases, leaving 8 bases between the germline ends. The CDR3 spells CASSAAREQYF. The CDR3 bases are TGTGCCAGCAGTGCCGCCAGAGAGCAGTACTTC.

This chain joins TRBV10-2 and TRBJ2-1, with TRBD2 identical over 11 bases. This CDR3 comprises 15 residues. Germline CDR1 reads WSHSY; CDR2 reads SAAADI. The junction had 5 bases not matched to a gene; V was cut back by 5 bases and J by 5 bases. The chain's CDR3 is CASSPGLAANNEQFF. In DNA form, the CDR3 reads TGCGCCAGCAGTCCGGGACTAGCGGCTAACAATGAGCAGTTCTTC.

This chain links TRBV2 with TRBJ2-1, with a possible D match to TRBD2 (7 bases). The CDR3 spans 14 residues. Germline values: CDR1 SNHLY, CDR2 FYNNEI. The V end lost 2 bases, the J end lost 8 bases, and 13 bases lay between the germline ends. In nucleotides, the CDR3 is TGTGCCAGCAGTGAAACGGGCGGGGGCGATGAGCAGTTCTTC. Translated, it gives CASSETGGGDEQFF.

This chain connects TRBV5-6 to TRBJ2-7; 9 positions agree with TRBD1. The germline CDR1 and CDR2 sequences are SGHDT and YYEEEE. The CDR3 totals 16 residues. V lost 4 bases and J lost 6; bases outside the gene matches: 14. For the CDR3, the DNA is TGTGCCAGCAGCGGATTACAGGGGGCCCAGGTCAGCGAGCAGTACTTC. Translated, it gives CASSGLQGAQVSEQYF. The variable domain in full, completed from reference TRBV5-6 and TRBJ2-7, reads DAGVTQSPTHLIKTRGQQVTLRCSPKSGHDTVSWYQQALGQGPQFIFQYYEEEERQRGNFPDRFSGHQFPNYSSELNVNALLLGDSALYLCASSGLQGAQVSEQYFGPGTRLTVT.

This clone was detected only once. This rearrangement joins TRBV1 to TRBJ2-3; TRBD2 reflects the table's D call only, with no check against the DNA. TRBV1 represents a pseudogene. The CDR3 has 17 amino acids. The DNA of the CDR3 is TGCACCAGCAGCCAGAGGAGGCGAGCGGGAGACACAGATACGCAGTATTTT. Protein sequence: CTSSQRRRAGDTDTQYF.

V gene TRBV30 combines with J gene TRBJ1-1; the D gene is possibly TRBD1 (5 bases). V shed 1 base and J shed 1 base, with 7 bases lying between them. Germline V gene sequence: CDR1 GTSNPN, CDR2 SVGIG (reference sequence). The CDR3 runs to 13 residues. The CDR3 is CAWSGQPNTEAFF. DNA of the CDR3: TGTGCCTGGAGTGGACAGCCGAACACTGAAGCTTTCTTT.

V gene TRBV30 combines with J gene TRBJ2-7; D not resolved. V was shortened by 5 bases and J by 7 bases, with 15 bases between the two germline ends. CDR3 size: 12 residues. Germline loops: CDR1 GTSNPN, CDR2 SVGIG (reference sequence). CDR3 loop: CAWALPLGEQYF. The CDR3 region has the DNA TGTGCCTGGGCGCTTCCACTCGGGGAGCAGTACTTC.

This clone was picked up one time. The chain is built from TRBV5-1 and TRBJ2-5; 11 bases are a match to TRBD2. V gave up 1 base and J gave up 5 bases; unmatched junction bases: 7. The CDR3 covers 16 residues. CDR1 and CDR2 from the germline V gene are SGHRS and YFSETQ. The CDR3: CASSLSPLAGDETQYF. The CDR3 DNA sequence: TGCGCCAGCAGCTTGAGCCCACTAGCGGGAGATGAGACCCAGTACTTC.

Written as DNA, the CDR3 is TGTGCCAGCAGCGCGGACAGGGAAAAACTGTTTTTT. Its translation is CASSADREKLFF. The rearrangement joins TRBV9 to TRBJ1-4; 7 bases align to TRBD1. CDR1 and CDR2 from the germline V gene are SGDLS and YYNGEE. V was clipped by 3 bases and J by 8 bases; unmatched bases: 1. This CDR3 is 12 amino acids long. Looking up the rest from reference TRBV9 and TRBJ1-4 gives the full variable domain: DSGVTQTPKHLITATGQRVTLRCSPRSGDLSVYWYQQSLDQGLQFLIQYYNGEERAKGNILERFSAQQFPDLHSELNLSSLELGDSALYFCASSADREKLFFGSGTQLSVL.

The rearrangement joins TRBV4-2 to TRBJ2-3; the match to TRBD2 covers 9 bases. The CDR3 is 16 residues long. Per the germline V gene, CDR1 is LGHNA and CDR2 is YNFKEQ. V shed 6 bases, J shed 14 bases, and the junction held 21 bases outside the gene matches. The chain's CDR3 is CASSPLRASGNWSVYF. CDR3 DNA sequence: TGTGCCAGCAGTCCACTTAGGGCTAGCGGGAACTGGTCGGTGTATTTT.

This chain connects TRBV11-1 to TRBJ2-1; TRBD2 matches 9 bases. Per the germline V gene, CDR1 is SGHAT and CDR2 is FQDESV (reference sequence). V lost 5 bases to trimming and J lost 10 bases; unmatched junction nucleotides: 15. The CDR3 totals 16 residues. The CDR3 protein is CASSPQRREGRWEQFF. The CDR3 DNA reads TGTGCCAGCAGCCCCCAGCGGCGGGAGGGCCGGTGGGAGCAGTTCTTC.

The J gene is TRBJ2-3, the V gene TRBV9; TRBD2 matches 8 bases. Germline values: CDR1 SGDLS, CDR2 YYNGEE. The CDR3 sequence is 17 residues long. With V trimmed by 0 bases and J by 6 bases, 12 bases remained unmatched. CDR3 nucleotide sequence: TGTGCCAGCAGCGTAGATCTCCCGGGAGGGGTAGCGGATACGCAGTATTTT. It translates to CASSVDLPGGVADTQYF.

The chain couples TRBV4-1 to TRBJ2-7, with 16 bases identical to TRBD2. V gave up 3 bases and J gave up 6 bases; unmatched junction bases: 2. In germline, CDR1 is MGHRA, CDR2 YSYEKL. This CDR3 region has 15 residues. The CDR3 is CASSQGLAGGGEQYF. In DNA, the CDR3 is TGCGCCAGCAGCCAGGGACTAGCGGGAGGGGGCGAGCAGTACTTC.

The chain is built from TRBV18 and TRBJ1-1; the match to TRBD1 covers 7 bases. CDR1 and CDR2 (germline): KGHSH, LQKENI. With V trimmed by 6 bases and J by 5 bases, 6 bases remained unmatched. This CDR3 has 13 residues. CDR3 DNA: TGTGCCAGCTCTCAGTCAGGGGGGACTGAAGCTTTCTTT. The encoded protein is CASSQSGGTEAFF.

This chain links TRBV19 with TRBJ1-1; no clear D. The CDR3 is made up of 13 amino acids. Germline lookup yields CDR1 LNHDA and CDR2 SQIVND (reference sequence). Between the trimmed V and J ends, which lost 1 base and 7 bases, there was a span of 10 bases. CDR3: CASSIGRGGEAFF. The CDR3 coding sequence is TGTGCCAGTAGTATAGGCCGAGGCGGTGAAGCTTTCTTT.

The V gene is TRBV2, the J gene TRBJ1-2; D is unresolved. CDR3 length equals 14 residues. Germline CDR1 is SNHLY and CDR2 is FYNNEI. Trimming took off 4 bases at V and 0 bases at J, with 9 bases between the two ends. The CDR3 bases are TGTGCCAGCAGTGCGCGTTTAGCTAACTATGGCTACACCTTC. It translates to CASSARLANYGYTF.

The J gene is TRBJ2-1, the V gene TRBV30, with D uncertain. The germline V gene encodes CDR1 GTSNPN and CDR2 SVGIG (reference sequence). The CDR3 contains 11 residues. Trimming left V 0 bases short and J 9 bases short, with 6 bases between. The CDR3 DNA reads TGTGCCTGGAGTGTACATGGTGAGCAGTTCTTC. Residues: CAWSVHGEQFF.

This chain joins TRBV29-1 and TRBJ2-3; a weak D match, TRBD2 (5 bases). V lost 3 bases, J lost 2 bases, and 21 bases lay in between. Germline lookup yields CDR1 SQVTM and CDR2 ANQGSEA. The CDR3 consists of 17 residues. CDR3: CSVEVRGARRTTDTQYF. The CDR3 DNA is TGCAGCGTTGAGGTCCGGGGTGCCAGGAGAACCACAGATACGCAGTATTTT.

The rearrangement uses TRBV2 and TRBJ1-1; 8 bases are a match to TRBD1. V dropped 8 bases and J dropped 4; count of bases not matched to a gene: 6. Germline V CDR1 and CDR2: SNHLY, FYNNEI. The CDR3 is 13 residues long. CDR3 sequence (DNA): TGTGCCAGCTCTCAGGGGGCGGGCACTGAAGCTTTCTTT. Amino acids: CASSQGAGTEAFF. The variable domain in full, completed from reference TRBV2 and TRBJ1-1, reads EPEVTQTPSHQVTQMGQEVILRCVPISNHLYFYWYRQILGQKVEFLVSFYNNEISEKSEIFDDQFSVERPDGSNFTLKIRSTKLEDSAMYFCASSQGAGTEAFFGQGTRLTVV.